This TCR beta chain is drawn from a study of cytomegalovirus exposure and HLA in healthy donors. Findings of the study overall: Researchers catalogued 164 TCR beta chains as cytomegalovirus-associated.

Germline V gives CDR1 SGHRS, CDR2 YFSETQ. V shed 0 bases, J shed 5 bases, and the junction held 2 bases outside the gene matches. CDR3 size: 15 residues. For this clone: What it recognizes is unknown.

The PCR had 60 Vbeta and 13 Jbeta primers. Measured with immunoSEQ multiplex PCR; TCRdb has only the in-frame clones, and not every one. In the table there are 200,000 or so clones, approximately 79% of which are singletons. This receptor was taken from a man aged 50 to 59 in good health and CMV-seronegative. The sequenced material came from PBMCs. The chain has TRBV5-1 and TRBJ2-2, with 9 bases matching TRBD2. For the CDR3, the DNA is TGCGCCAGCAGCTTGGGACTAGCGGTAACCGGGGAGCTGTTTTTT. It is translated as CASSLGLAVTGELFF.